This T cell receptor beta chain was retrieved from a study of blood T cells in healthy people across ages. A sample-barcoded 5' primer and a J-beta primer mix were used in a second PCR of roughly 6 to 12 cycles. MiXCR, run by TCRdb on the 5' RACE reads, gives a single entry per CDR3 protein. Here the sample spans about 1.5 million distinct CDR3 sequences, under 55% being singletons. There are a few counts of this clonotype. The clonotype was recovered from a woman in her late teens or twenties in good health. The sequencing input was blood.

CDR3: CASSPRASGDNEQFF. CDR3 nucleotides: TGTGCCAGCAGCCCAAGGGCTAGCGGCGACAATGAGCAGTTCTTC. V usage is TRBV7-9 and J usage is TRBJ2-1; 7 positions agree with TRBD2. This CDR3 is 15 amino acids long. CDR1 and CDR2 from the germline V gene are SEHNR and FQNEAQ (reference sequence). The V gene end was trimmed by 5 bases and the J gene end by 5 bases; junction bases not matched to a gene: 9.